This T cell receptor beta chain was documented in a study of early T cells in non-severe SARS-CoV-2 infection. As for the study in general: Unpaired chains resulted from sequencing bulk RNA of unsorted whole blood.

This CDR3 has 16 residues. Between the trimmed V and J ends, which lost 0 bases and 6 bases, there was a span of 14 bases. CDR1 is MNHEY, CDR2 SVGAGI, per germline. Individual cDNA molecules were tagged with unique molecular identifiers, the study reported. TCRdb reanalysed the 5' RACE reads using MiXCR and keeps one entry per CDR3 protein. This table holds 70,000 to 75,000 distinct CDR3 sequences, more than 9% found once. A few counts support this clonotype. Its antigen is not identified. General study points: Anti-spike CD8 responses were favored by VDJdb matching, which missed private and CD4 specificities.

The sequenced sample consisted of whole blood. This TCR derives from an adult who was a healthcare worker with PCR-confirmed SARS-CoV-2 infection or an uninfected control (not recorded which). The chain has TRBV6-5 and TRBJ2-2; D is perhaps TRBD1 (6 bases). CDR3 nucleotides: TGTGCCAGCAGTTACTCCGAGACAGCAGGGGCCGGGGAGCTGTTTTTT. Encoded protein: CASSYSETAGAGELFF.